These T cell receptor beta chains were read from a single sample in a study of vaccination effects on CD4 cells after COVID-19. Their cognate antigens are unknown. This table comes from immunoSEQ multiplex PCR, and its TCRdb copy is limited to in-frame clones, with some not included. The top ten clones hold about 29% of a sample with tens of thousands of clones, just over 70% of them seen once. This specimen was CD4+ T cells from PBMCs cultured with a peptide pool, taken before COVID-19 vaccination. These receptors came from a human donor who had a prior SARS-CoV-2 infection. CDR3s include the opening cysteine and the closing phenylalanine or tryptophan. Where a row states a size, it is once, few, many or the class of an expanded clone; other rows omit it.

clone_size	v_call	j_call	cdr3_aa
few	TRBV3-1/TRBV3-2	TRBJ1-1	CASSQGERREAFF
NA	TRBV11-3	TRBJ2-7	CASSSSTGGTEQYF
NA	TRBV19	TRBJ1-2	CASSKGQIYGYTF
NA	TRBV24-1	TRBJ2-3	CATSGFPGGQYF
NA	TRBV11-2	TRBJ2-7	CASSAGWGLFSYEQYF
NA	TRBV5-4	TRBJ2-7	CASSLDMTYEQYF
NA	TRBV11-2	TRBJ1-3	CASSLELAGVNTIYF
NA	TRBV6-2/TRBV6-3	TRBJ2-7	CASSYRVYEQYF
NA	TRBV3-1/TRBV3-2	TRBJ2-7	CASSQGYEQYF
NA	TRBV6-5	TRBJ2-1	CASRILAHNEQFF
NA	TRBV12-5	TRBJ1-2	CASGLVRGKYGYTF
NA	TRBV28	TRBJ1-2	CASSTNYGYTF
NA	TRBV5-6	TRBJ1-1	CASSSPSGLGDTEAFF
few	TRBV7-2	TRBJ1-1	CARDPNTEAFF
NA	TRBV18	TRBJ2-1	CASSSGLNYNEQFF
NA	TRBV3-1/TRBV3-2	TRBJ2-7	CASSLQGLNEQYF
NA	TRBV9	TRBJ1-3	CASSPRFGMGNTIYF
once	TRBV6-4	TRBJ2-3	CASSDTIADTQYF
few	TRBV5-8	TRBJ2-3	CASSGGPGTSRFMAQYF
NA	TRBV9	TRBJ2-3	CASSVEGQASTDTQYF